This record looks at one TCR beta chain sequence and its context. Germline V gene data show CDR1 as ENHRY and CDR2 as SYGVKD. The CDR3 runs to 15 residues. Trimming took 2 bases from V and 4 from J; bases not matched to a gene: 5. The healthy adult donors were HIV-negative and reported no recent acute infections or vaccinations. The entry originates in a study of shared clonotypes between healthy human individuals. Study details: Each donor had three CD4 naive, three CD4 memory, two CD8 naive and one CD8 memory plate.

Libraries were prepared by immunoSEQ multiplex PCR; TCRdb keeps only in-frame clonotypes and omits some of them. Of over a million clones in the sample, more than 95% were seen once. Input material: naive CD4+ T cells sorted from blood. This sample's subset: CD45RA+ positively selected. This sequence joins TRBV10-3 and TRBJ1-1; TRBD1 aligns across 9 bases. This receptor was obtained from a young man in good health. The CDR3 coding sequence is TGTGCCATCAGTGAGACAGGGGGCAGAGGCACTGAAGCTTTCTTT. This translates into CAISETGGRGTEAFF.